The 17 T cell receptor beta chains in this list originate from one sample, sequenced in a study of cytomegalovirus exposure and HLA in healthy donors. Vbeta (60) and Jbeta (13) primers were used in the PCR. Assay used: immunoSEQ multiplex PCR; TCRdb lists only in-frame clones, some missing. The sample carries about 120,000 clones, around 74% recorded once. Source material: PBMCs. The receptors shown here come from a man between 60 and 70 years old in good health and CMV-seropositive.

This clone was found once. The chain couples TRBV28 to TRBJ1-4; 12 bases fit TRBD1. CDR1 is MDHEN, CDR2 SYDVKM, per germline. Germline trimming cut 6 bases from V and 7 bases from J; bases unmatched to any gene: 3. CDR3 length equals 14 residues. Here the CDR3 reads CASRGQGAGEKLFF. CDR3 nucleotides: TGTGCCAGCAGGGGACAGGGGGCAGGTGAAAAACTGTTTTTT.

The chain joins TRBV18 to TRBJ1-3; no clear D gene. Between the trimmed V and J ends, which lost 3 bases and 8 bases, there was a span of 5 bases. The CDR3 totals 11 residues. Germline values: CDR1 KGHSH, CDR2 LQKENI. The chain's CDR3 is CASSPGDTIYF. As DNA, the CDR3 is TGTGCCAGCTCACCCGGGGACACCATATATTTT.

V and J are TRBV4-2 and TRBJ1-2; no clear D gene. Trimming took 4 bases from V and 2 from J, leaving 17 bases between them. Germline-derived CDR1 and CDR2 are LGHNA and YNFKEQ. The CDR3 sequence is 16 residues long. The DNA of the CDR3 is TGTGCCAGCAGCCGAAGGAGGGAACAGCTAAACTATGGCTACACCTTC. Residues: CASSRRREQLNYGYTF.

With regard to this clone: The germline gene is not matched at one end of the junction; a read error may be the cause. V is TRBV7-7 and J is TRBJ2-7, with 8 bases matching TRBD2. There are 16 residues in the CDR3. Germline CDR1 and CDR2: SSHAT and FNYEAQ (reference sequence). CDR3 in amino acids: CASSPGGGQESYEQYF. CDR3 nucleotides: TGTGCTAGCAGTCCCGGGGGGGGGCAAGAATCCTACGAGCAGTACTTC. The whole variable domain, remainder taken from reference TRBV7-7 and TRBJ2-7, is GAGVSQSPRYKVTKRGQDVTLRCDPISSHATLYWYQQALGQGPEFLTYFNYEAQPDKSGLPSDRFSAERPEGSISTLTIQRTEQRDSAMYRCASSPGGGQESYEQYFGPGTRLTVT.

The V and J genes are TRBV30 and TRBJ1-2; D is perhaps TRBD1 (5 bases). CDR1 is GTSNPN and CDR2 is SVGIG in the germline V gene (reference sequence). The CDR3 totals 13 residues. Trimming shortened V by 4 bases and J by 2 bases, and 11 bases separated the two germline ends. The CDR3 loop reads CAWNLGGNYGYTF. In DNA form, the CDR3 reads TGTGCCTGGAACCTCGGGGGAAACTATGGCTACACCTTC.

The genes are TRBV7-3 and TRBJ1-5, with D possibly TRBD1 on 6 matching bases. The germline V gene encodes CDR1 SGHTA and CDR2 FQGTGA. V shed 4 bases and J shed 7 bases, with 14 bases lying between them. There are 14 residues in the CDR3. The CDR3 sequence is CASSSQGQGQPQHF. The DNA of the CDR3 is TGTGCCAGCAGCTCCCAGGGGCAGGGACAGCCCCAGCATTTT.

This chain connects TRBV7-8 to TRBJ1-1; the D gene is possibly TRBD1 (5 bases). With 1 base removed from V and 4 bases from J, the gap between germline ends came to 13 bases. Germline-derived CDR1 and CDR2 are SGHVS and FQNEAQ. This CDR3 region has 15 residues. The CDR3 here is CASSLVSRAFTEAFF. The DNA of the CDR3 is TGTGCCAGCAGCTTAGTCTCCAGGGCCTTCACTGAAGCTTTCTTT.

This chain links TRBV2 with TRBJ2-7; tentatively, D is TRBD1 (5 bases). CDR1 SNHLY and CDR2 FYNNEI come from the germline V gene. The CDR3 totals 14 residues. Trimming took off 6 bases at V and 0 bases at J, with 12 bases between the two ends. The CDR3: CASRTDTYSYEQYF. Here the CDR3 DNA reads TGTGCCAGCAGGACGGACACCTACTCCTACGAGCAGTACTTC.

The chain couples TRBV5-4 to TRBJ1-3; D gene uncertain. V shed 2 bases and J shed 4 bases, with 10 bases lying between them. The CDR3 contains 14 residues. Germline V gene sequence: CDR1 SGHNT, CDR2 YYREEE (reference sequence). This chain's CDR3 is CASSFGPLGNTIYF. The CDR3 DNA reads TGTGCCAGCAGCTTTGGGCCCTTGGGAAACACCATATATTTT.

The CDR3 loop is CATSGGTGFGTQYF. CDR3 nucleotides: TGTGCCACCAGCGGCGGGACAGGGTTCGGGACCCAGTACTTC. The chain links TRBV15 to TRBJ2-5, with 9 nucleotides matching TRBD1. Germline-derived CDR1 and CDR2 are LNHNV and YYDKDF (reference sequence). Unmatched junction bases numbered 8, after V lost 5 bases and J lost 7 bases. The CDR3 spans 14 residues.

The chain couples TRBV7-9 to TRBJ1-1; D is unresolved. There are 13 residues in the CDR3. Germline V gene data show CDR1 as SEHNR and CDR2 as FQNEAQ (reference sequence). V dropped 5 bases and J dropped 5 bases, with 12 bases sitting between them. The CDR3 spells CASSLGRTTEAFF. As DNA, the CDR3 is TGTGCCAGCAGCCTCGGAAGGACTACTGAAGCTTTCTTT.

This chain connects TRBV28 to TRBJ1-1; no definite D call. V dropped 10 bases and J dropped 4 bases, with 16 bases sitting between them. The CDR3 has 13 residues. Per the germline V gene, CDR1 is MDHEN and CDR2 is SYDVKM. CDR3 sequence: CAIVAEPFTEAFF. In DNA form, the CDR3 reads TGTGCCATCGTTGCGGAGCCTTTCACTGAAGCTTTCTTT.

The J gene is TRBJ1-6, the V gene TRBV2; 9 nucleotides align to TRBD1. The CDR3 runs 16 residues. Per the germline V gene, CDR1 is SNHLY and CDR2 is FYNNEI. V lost 6 bases, J lost 6 bases, and 9 bases stayed unmatched. The CDR3 nucleotides read TGTGCCAGCAGGGCCCCGGGGGACAGGGTTAATTCACCCCTCCACTTT. It is translated as CASRAPGDRVNSPLHF. The full variable domain, in which reference TRBV2 and TRBJ1-6 provide the parts outside the CDR3, is EPEVTQTPSHQVTQMGQEVILRCVPISNHLYFYWYRQILGQKVEFLVSFYNNEISEKSEIFDDQFSVERPDGSNFTLKIRSTKLEDSAMYFCASRAPGDRVNSPLHFGNGTRLTVT.

The chain recombines TRBV2 with TRBJ2-5; 9 nucleotides line up with TRBD2. V lost 4 bases and J lost 5; bases outside the gene matches: 5. Per germline, CDR1 SNHLY and CDR2 FYNNEI. This CDR3 spans 14 amino acids. Written as DNA, the CDR3 is TGTGCCAGCAGTGTAGCGGGAGCGGAGGAGACCCAGTACTTC. Protein product: CASSVAGAEETQYF.

The chain is built from TRBV18 and TRBJ2-1, with 9 positions matching TRBD2. The CDR3 length is 15 residues. The germline gives CDR1 KGHSH, CDR2 LQKENI. J gave up 5 bases and V 4 bases, and 6 bases lay outside the gene matches. CDR3 nucleotide sequence: TGTGCCAGCTCACGCGCCGGGACTAGCAACAATGAGCAGTTCTTC. Residues: CASSRAGTSNNEQFF.

This clone occurred once. This chain connects TRBV19 to TRBJ2-4, with 7 bases that match TRBD2. The germline gives CDR1 LNHDA, CDR2 SQIVND (reference sequence). The CDR3 has 16 residues. V shed 3 bases, J shed 0 bases, and the junction held 5 bases outside the gene matches. The CDR3 is CASSMGLRLAKNIQYF. CDR3 nucleotide sequence: TGTGCCAGTAGTATGGGACTACGCTTAGCCAAAAACATTCAGTACTTC.

The table lists this clone with a few counts. The rearrangement links TRBV20-1 to TRBJ2-1; D is possibly TRBD1 (5 bases). This CDR3 spans 11 amino acids. V was pared by 6 bases and J by 7 bases, with 10 bases between. Germline V gene lookup returns CDR1 DFQATT and CDR2 SNEGSKA (reference sequence). In DNA, the CDR3 is TGCAGTGCCAAAGGGGCGAATGAGCAGTTCTTC. Translating it yields CSAKGANEQFF.